This TCR beta chain derives from a study of T cell responses to AZD1222 COVID-19 vaccine. Regarding the study as a whole: At 160-218 and 743-854, vaccine-associated CD4 TCRs were dominant, and they spanned spike. Compared with day 0, the breadth and depth of the Spike-specific TCR repertoire rose significantly after two doses of AZD1222. In a largely white British group with more females than males, clonal diversity was possibly underestimated. Nearly half of spike-specific TCRs reportedly target unmutated variant regions.

The repertoire was sequenced with immunoSEQ multiplex PCR; TCRdb's copy has only in-frame clones and lacks some. Of about 130,000 clones in the sample, approximately 90% are singletons; the top ten hold around 7%. To note about this clone: What it binds is unknown.

This CDR3 contains 11 residues. Trimming removed 4 bases at V and 8 bases at J, with 8 bases between. Germline CDR1 MNHEY, CDR2 SVGAGI. V is TRBV6-5 and J is TRBJ1-1, with D possibly being TRBD1 (5 bases). Here the sequenced sample was peripheral blood, taken on day 0 of AZD1222 vaccination. This receptor was identified in an adult in good health. CDR3 nucleotide sequence: TGTGCCAGCAGTTCCCGACAGGAAGCTTTCTTT. Its protein is CASSSRQEAFF.